This record covers a single T cell receptor (beta chain). The data belong to a study of blood T cells in healthy people across ages. The use of a sample-barcoded 5' primer and a J-beta primer mix characterized a second PCR of about 7 to 12 cycles. One entry per CDR3 protein results from TCRdb running MiXCR on the 5' RACE reads. The table includes roughly 800,000 distinct CDR3 sequences, about 55% detected once. The germline V gene encodes CDR1 MNHNY and CDR2 SVGAGI (reference sequence). The length of the CDR3 is 11 residues. V lost 5 bases to trimming and J lost 9 bases, with 9 bases between them. The sample taken for sequencing was blood. This clonotype was obtained from an elderly man in good health. The V gene is TRBV6-6, the J gene TRBJ2-3, with a possible D match to TRBD1 (6 bases). The CDR3: CASSTGTTQYF. The CDR3 nucleotides read TGTGCCAGCAGTACAGGGACAACGCAGTATTTT.